The 24 T cell receptor beta chains reported below all come from one sample, sequenced in a study of blood T cells in healthy people across ages. A second PCR of about 7 to 11 cycles used a sample-barcoded 5' primer and a J-beta primer mix. A single record per CDR3 protein comes from TCRdb applying MiXCR to the 5' RACE reads. The top ten hold about 11% of the sample, which has under 2 million distinct CDR3 sequences, around 36% seen once. Sequencing input: blood. The receptors stem from a woman aged 25 to 39 in good health.

The V call is TRBV20-1, the J call TRBJ2-5; D unresolved. CDR1 and CDR2 from the germline V gene are DFQATT and SNEGSKA (reference sequence). V was trimmed by 1 base and J by 5 bases, leaving 17 bases between them. The CDR3 runs 15 residues. The CDR3 protein is CSARVPGYLRETQYF. The CDR3 nucleotides are TGCAGTGCTAGAGTTCCGGGCTACTTAAGGGAGACCCAGTACTTC.

The chain is built from TRBV19 and TRBJ1-1; a weak D match, TRBD1 (5 bases). The germline CDR1 and CDR2 sequences are LNHDA and SQIVND (reference sequence). This CDR3 is built from 13 residues. V was pared by 6 bases and J by 5 bases, with 13 bases between. The CDR3 region has the DNA TGTGCCAGTAGGCACGGGGGAGGAACTGAAGCTTTCTTT. It codes for CASRHGGGTEAFF.

This clonotype is a singleton in its sample. The genes are TRBV9 and TRBJ2-7; no definite D call. V lost 0 bases, J lost 3 bases, and 10 bases lay in between. The germline V gene has CDR1 SGDLS and CDR2 YYNGEE. The CDR3 is made up of 14 amino acids. The CDR3, as DNA: TGTGCCAGCAGCGTAGGGGTGGGCGGCTACGAGCAGTACTTC. It codes for CASSVGVGGYEQYF.

This clonotype has more than one count but fewer than ten. The chain uses TRBV11-2 and TRBJ2-3; 8 bases agree with TRBD1. The CDR3 has 15 amino acids. Germline V gene lookup returns CDR1 SGHAT and CDR2 FQNNGV. Trimming at V came to 11 bases and at J to 3 bases, leaving 13 bases not matched to a gene. The chain's CDR3 is CAVKGQDVTTDTQYF. The CDR3 DNA is TGTGCCGTAAAGGGACAGGACGTGACGACAGATACGCAGTATTTT.

The chain employs TRBV4-2 and TRBJ1-1, with 12 bases lining up with TRBD1. The CDR3 consists of 18 residues. The V gene end was trimmed by 3 bases and the J gene end by 4 bases; junction bases not matched to a gene: 12. Germline V gene data show CDR1 as LGHNA and CDR2 as YNFKEQ. CDR3 bases: TGTGCCAGCAGCCACCGTCCCGGGACAGGGGGCGCGGGCACTGAAGCTTTCTTT. This translates into CASSHRPGTGGAGTEAFF.

V is TRBV6-1 and J is TRBJ1-2; TRBD1 matches 10 bases. The V segment lost 4 bases and the J segment 7 bases; nucleotides outside the gene matches: 6. Per the germline V gene, CDR1 is MNHNS and CDR2 is SASEGT. This CDR3 contains 14 residues. The CDR3 loop is CASSVRQGAGGYTF. DNA for the CDR3: TGTGCCAGCAGTGTCAGACAGGGGGCCGGTGGCTACACCTTC.

Only a few counts were recorded for this clonotype. This chain joins TRBV6-2 or TRBV6-3 and TRBJ1-1; D is unclear. V was cut by 7 bases and J by 2 bases, with 14 bases left in between. This CDR3 is 14 amino acids long. Germline CDR1 and CDR2: MNHEY and SVGEGT. The CDR3 coding sequence is TGTGCCAGCACCCAGAGAAATTCTAACACTGAAGCTTTCTTT. Protein product: CASTQRNSNTEAFF.

This clonotype was found a few times. V usage is TRBV20-1 and J usage is TRBJ2-3; no firm D call. The CDR3 spans 12 residues. V lost 3 bases and J 9 bases, leaving 13 bases between the germline ends. Germline loops: CDR1 DFQATT, CDR2 SNEGSKA (reference sequence). CDR3 amino acids: CSASPQGWTQYF. The CDR3 DNA follows: TGCAGTGCTAGCCCCCAAGGCTGGACGCAGTATTTT.

The chain has TRBV6-1 and TRBJ1-2, with TRBD1 identical over 7 bases. The trim removed 8 bases at V and 5 bases at J, leaving 8 bases unmatched. Germline-derived CDR1 and CDR2 are MNHNS and SASEGT. The CDR3 is 13 residues long. Written as DNA, the CDR3 is TGTGCCAGCCGCCAGGGGGTACGGTATGGCTACACCTTC. Its protein product is CASRQGVRYGYTF.

This clonotype was recorded a few times. The chain employs TRBV9 and TRBJ2-7; D not certain. Trimming cost V 4 bases and J 0 bases, with 17 bases left between them. CDR1 is SGDLS, CDR2 YYNGEE, per germline. This CDR3 comprises 16 residues. The CDR3 DNA reads as TGTGCCAGCAGCCCCGGTGGTGGCGGCATCTCCTACGAGCAGTACTTC. This translates into CASSPGGGGISYEQYF.

This chain joins TRBV20-1 and TRBJ2-3; 9 nucleotides align to TRBD2. The ends lost 1 base at V and 3 bases at J; junction bases unmatched: 11. This CDR3 has 17 residues. The germline CDR1 and CDR2 sequences are DFQATT and SNEGSKA (reference sequence). DNA for the CDR3: TGCAGTGCTAGAGGGGGGCGGGGGGGCCTAAGAACAGATACGCAGTATTTT. Translated, it gives CSARGGRGGLRTDTQYF.

This clonotype was detected a few times. Here the CDR3 reads CASSKVKHTPYEQYF. CDR3 sequence (DNA): TGTGCCAGCAGCAAAGTGAAACACACGCCCTACGAGCAGTACTTC. The chain uses TRBV21-1 and TRBJ2-7. TRBV21-1 represents a pseudogene. The CDR3 loop spans 15 amino acids.

This clonotype was detected only a few times. V is TRBV11-2 and J is TRBJ2-3; the D gene could be TRBD1 or TRBD2 (5 bases each). Per the germline V gene, CDR1 is SGHAT and CDR2 is FQNNGV. The CDR3 spans 16 residues. Trimming shortened V by 5 bases and J by 4 bases, and 19 bases separated the two germline ends. The CDR3 sequence: CASSGGASHRADTQYF. CDR3 bases: TGTGCCAGCAGCGGTGGGGCTAGCCACCGGGCAGATACGCAGTATTTT.

A note on this clonotype: A read error is possible here, since a much larger clone lies one base away. The chain is built from TRBV29-1 and TRBJ1-1, with D perhaps TRBD1 (5 bases). The CDR3 length is 13 residues. CDR1 and CDR2 (germline): SQVTM, ANQGSEA. Trimming left V 7 bases short and J 5 bases short, with 17 bases between. The CDR3 DNA is TGCAGCGCCCTACCGGGAGAGGGGACTGAAGCTTTCTTT. As protein: CSALPGEGTEAFF.

The gene calls are TRBV19 and TRBJ2-3; no clear D. Germline CDR1 is LNHDA and CDR2 is SQIVND (reference sequence). CDR3 length equals 14 residues. V shed 4 bases and J shed 2 bases, with 10 bases lying between them. The CDR3 reads CASSTAGPTDTQYF. In nucleotides, the CDR3 is TGTGCCAGTAGTACGGCAGGACCCACAGATACGCAGTATTTT.

This chain links TRBV7-6 with TRBJ2-5, with 7 bases lining up with TRBD1. Germline trimming cut 5 bases from V and 11 bases from J; bases unmatched to any gene: 23. This CDR3 is built from 17 residues. Germline CDR1 is SGHVS and CDR2 is FNYEAQ. CDR3 sequence reads: CASSLNPPRGQAHEQYF. The CDR3 DNA reads as TGTGCCAGCAGCCTAAATCCTCCAAGGGGGCAGGCTCATGAGCAGTACTTC.

This clonotype turned up a few times. The chain carries TRBV3-1 and TRBJ2-1, with D possibly matching TRBD2 (5 bases). The CDR3 has 13 amino acids. V lost 3 bases, J lost 4 bases, and 7 bases lay in between. Germline CDR1 LGHDT, CDR2 YNNKEL (reference sequence). The CDR3 sequence is CASSHTGYNEQFF. The CDR3 DNA reads TGTGCCAGCAGCCATACGGGGTACAATGAGCAGTTCTTC.

This clonotype turned up a few times. The chain carries TRBV13 and TRBJ2-7, with 11 nucleotides matching TRBD2. J gave up 0 bases and V 4 bases, and 5 bases lay outside the gene matches. The CDR3 is 16 amino acids. The V gene's germline CDR1 is PRHDT and CDR2 FYEKMQ (reference sequence). CDR3 in DNA: TGTGCCAGCAGCTCTCTCACTAGCGGGAGCTCCTACGAGCAGTACTTC. It codes for CASSSLTSGSSYEQYF.

The rearrangement joins TRBV28 to TRBJ2-2, with 11 bases lining up with TRBD2. Germline loops: CDR1 MDHEN, CDR2 SYDVKM. V was pared by 9 bases and J by 7 bases, with 10 bases of the junction left unmatched. CDR3 length: 15 amino acids. CDR3 sequence (DNA): TGTGCCAGTAGCGGGGGGGCTGGCTTCCGCGGGGAGCTGTTTTTT. It yields the protein CASSGGAGFRGELFF.

The J gene is TRBJ1-1, the V gene TRBV15; weak D call: TRBD1 (5 bases). Germline CDR1 is LNHNV and CDR2 is YYDKDF (reference sequence). CDR3 size: 14 residues. Between the trimmed V and J ends, which lost 0 bases and 5 bases, there was a span of 10 bases. In DNA, the CDR3 is TGTGCCACCAGCAGAGAGGGACCGCTTACTGAAGCTTTCTTT. Protein product: CATSREGPLTEAFF.

This clonotype showed up just once. This chain joins TRBV9 and TRBJ2-1, with D unclear. This CDR3 is built from 16 residues. The germline V gene encodes CDR1 SGDLS and CDR2 YYNGEE. Deletions cut 0 bases from V and 3 bases from J, with 13 bases between. CDR3 sequence: CASSVDVAADYNEQFF. As DNA, the CDR3 is TGTGCCAGCAGCGTAGATGTAGCAGCCGACTACAATGAGCAGTTCTTC.

The rearrangement uses TRBV9 and TRBJ2-5; D call uncertain. The CDR3 extends over 13 amino acids. The germline gives CDR1 SGDLS, CDR2 YYNGEE. V lost 2 bases and J lost 5, with 10 bases in between. CDR3 bases: TGTGCCAGCAGCGTGTCCCTGCAGGAGACCCAGTACTTC. Translation: CASSVSLQETQYF.

The chain joins TRBV11-2 to TRBJ1-1; a weak D match, TRBD1 (5 bases). Deletions cut 3 bases from V and 1 base from J, with 15 bases between. Germline CDR1 SGHAT, CDR2 FQNNGV. This CDR3 spans 16 amino acids. The chain's CDR3 is CASSFAAGPGNTEAFF. The CDR3, as DNA: TGTGCCAGCAGCTTCGCTGCAGGGCCAGGGAACACTGAAGCTTTCTTT.

This clonotype was found a few times. Relative to the germline gene, one junction end is altered; a read error may explain this. This chain connects TRBV7-9 to TRBJ2-6; TRBD1 matches at 8 bases. The CDR3 has 17 amino acids. Looked up from germline, CDR1 is SEHNR and CDR2 is FQNEAQ (reference sequence). In DNA, the CDR3 is TGTGTCAGCAGCCCCACAGGGGGTAGCTCTGGGGCCAACGTCCTGACTTTC. Protein: CVSSPTGGSSGANVLTF.